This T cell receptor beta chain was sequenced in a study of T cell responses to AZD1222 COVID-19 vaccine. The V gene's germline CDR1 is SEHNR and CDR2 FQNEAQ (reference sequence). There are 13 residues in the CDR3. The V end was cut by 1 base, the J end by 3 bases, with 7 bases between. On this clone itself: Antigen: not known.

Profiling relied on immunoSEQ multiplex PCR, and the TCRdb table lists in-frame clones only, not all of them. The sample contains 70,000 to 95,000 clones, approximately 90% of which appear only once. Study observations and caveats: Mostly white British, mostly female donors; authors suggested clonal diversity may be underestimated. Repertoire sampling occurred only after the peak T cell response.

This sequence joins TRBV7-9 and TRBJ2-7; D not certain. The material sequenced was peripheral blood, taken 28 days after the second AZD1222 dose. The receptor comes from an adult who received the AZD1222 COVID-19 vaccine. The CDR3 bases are TGTGCCAGCAGCTTAGGAGCTAGCTACGAGCAGTACTTC. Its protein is CASSLGASYEQYF.